This T cell receptor (beta chain) was sequenced during a study of shared clonotypes between healthy human individuals. Findings and limits, study-wide: Sampling was confined to blood; repertoires within tissues likely differ. Estimated richness values were generally larger in naive subsets than in memory subsets.

Each PCR replicate from the sorted subsets contained 200 to 250 ng DNA, which is about 30,000 T cell genomes. Libraries were prepared by immunoSEQ multiplex PCR; TCRdb keeps only in-frame clonotypes and omits some of them. The sample yields around 620,000 clones, 85% to 95% seen once. CD45RO-negative CD8 cells positively selected for CCR7 made up the naive population, which excluded terminally differentiated effector memory CD45RA+ cells. V lost 4 bases, J lost 7 bases, and 9 bases lay in between. Germline V gives CDR1 SGHRS, CDR2 YFSETQ. This CDR3 comprises 12 residues. As concerns this clone: What it binds is not known.

This sequence was found in a woman in her twenties or thirties in good health. Sequencing was done on a sample of naive CD8+ T cells sorted from blood. This chain joins TRBV5-1 and TRBJ2-4; D is undetermined. CDR3 sequence (DNA): TGCGCCAGCAGCGTGGATCTTAACATTCAGTACTTC. Its translation: CASSVDLNIQYF. The full variable domain, with the rest looked up from reference TRBV5-1 and TRBJ2-4, is KAGVTQTPRYLIKTRGQQVTLSCSPISGHRSVSWYQQTPGQGLQFLFEYFSETQRNKGNFPGRFSGRQFSNSRSEMNVSTLELGDSALYLCASSVDLNIQYFGAGTRLSVL.